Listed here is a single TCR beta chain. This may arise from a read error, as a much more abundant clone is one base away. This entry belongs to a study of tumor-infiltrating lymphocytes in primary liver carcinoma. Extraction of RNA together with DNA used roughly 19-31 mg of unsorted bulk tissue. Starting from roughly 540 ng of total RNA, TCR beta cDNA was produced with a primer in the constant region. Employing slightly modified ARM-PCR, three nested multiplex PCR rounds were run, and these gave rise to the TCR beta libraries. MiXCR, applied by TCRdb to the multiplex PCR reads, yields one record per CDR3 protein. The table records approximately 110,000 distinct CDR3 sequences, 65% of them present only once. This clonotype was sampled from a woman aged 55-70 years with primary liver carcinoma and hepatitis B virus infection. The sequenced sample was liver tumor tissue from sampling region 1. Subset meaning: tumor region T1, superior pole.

CDR3 loop: CASSLGLAGIEQFF. The DNA of the CDR3 is TGTGCCAGCAGCTTAGGACTAGCGGGTATTGAGCAGTTCTTC. J is TRBJ2-1 and V is TRBV7-9; TRBD2 aligns across 10 bases. With V trimmed by 1 base and J by 9 bases, 3 bases remained unmatched. The CDR3 runs 14 residues. Germline CDR1 is SEHNR and CDR2 is FQNEAQ (reference sequence).